The next 8 T cell receptor beta chains were all read from a single sample in a study of CD8+ T cells in alopecia areata. Indicated treatment: oral pan-JAK inhibitor, 5-10 mg twice daily. Extracted from the samples, RNA was reverse transcribed into cDNA to serve as the sequencing template. Some clones are missing from TCRdb's copy, which holds only in-frame ones; the method was immunoSEQ multiplex PCR. There are some 110,000 clones in the sample; about three fifths occur only once, and around 30% lies in the top ten. The material sequenced was CD8+ T cells sorted from blood, taken at week 4, from a patient treated with tofacitinib. Every receptor here comes from a human donor with alopecia areata.

This rearrangement joins TRBV30 to TRBJ1-2; D is unclear. Trimming shortened V by 0 bases and J by 6 bases, and 17 bases separated the two germline ends. The germline CDR1 and CDR2 sequences are GTSNPN and SVGIG (reference sequence). The length of the CDR3 is 15 residues. This CDR3 is CAWSVGAQHPDGYTF. DNA for the CDR3: TGTGCCTGGAGTGTAGGAGCACAGCATCCAGATGGCTACACCTTC.

This chain joins TRBV4-3 and TRBJ1-5, with 8 nucleotides matching TRBD1. J was trimmed by 4 bases and V by 1 base; bases with no gene match: 18. The germline gives CDR1 LGHNA, CDR2 YSLEER. The CDR3 has 20 amino acids. CDR3: CASSQAPFPTDRDGNQPQHF. The CDR3 DNA sequence: TGCGCCAGCAGCCAAGCCCCGTTCCCAACGGACAGGGATGGGAATCAGCCCCAGCATTTT.

The chain has TRBV29-1 and TRBJ1-5, with a weak D call TRBD1 (6 bases). Germline CDR1 reads SQVTM; CDR2 reads ANQGSEA. V gave up 4 bases and J gave up 3 bases, with 13 bases separating them. CDR3 size: 14 residues. The DNA for the CDR3 is TGCAGCGTTGTAGCGGGGGCGGACAATCAGCCCCAGCATTTT. It encodes CSVVAGADNQPQHF.

The chain couples TRBV19 to TRBJ2-7; the D is unclear. This CDR3 contains 12 residues. Trimming took 5 bases from V and 1 from J, leaving 6 bases between them. Germline V gene sequence: CDR1 LNHDA, CDR2 SQIVND (reference sequence). The CDR3 sequence is CASSDTSYEQYF. DNA of the CDR3: TGTGCCAGTAGTGATACGTCCTACGAGCAGTACTTC.

In this sample, this clone turned up a few times. The V gene is TRBV19, the J gene TRBJ1-3; weak D call: TRBD1 (5 bases). The CDR3 is 15 residues long. The germline gives CDR1 LNHDA, CDR2 SQIVND (reference sequence). The V end lost 3 bases, the J end lost 0 bases, and 9 bases lay between the germline ends. CDR3 bases: TGTGCCAGTAGTATGGGACGAAACTCTGGAAACACCATATATTTT. Translated: CASSMGRNSGNTIYF.

The rearrangement links TRBV14 to TRBJ2-1; perhaps TRBD2 as D (6 bases). The germline V gene encodes CDR1 SGHDN and CDR2 FVKESK. V dropped 4 bases and J dropped 9 bases, with 19 bases sitting between them. The CDR3 totals 15 residues. The CDR3 here is CASSLSGRLASEQFF. CDR3 DNA sequence: TGTGCCAGCAGCCTATCAGGGAGGCTAGCCAGTGAGCAGTTCTTC.

A few counts support this clone. This sample includes further DNA sequences coding for the same CDR3. This chain joins TRBV30 and TRBJ2-7; D remains ambiguous. The CDR3 is made up of 12 amino acids. V lost 4 bases, J lost 2 bases, and 9 bases lay in between. CDR1 GTSNPN and CDR2 SVGIG come from the germline V gene (reference sequence). The CDR3 is CAWTGDAYEQYF. CDR3 nucleotide sequence: TGTGCCTGGACAGGTGACGCCTACGAGCAGTACTTC.

This clone was detected only a few times. The gene calls are TRBV28 and TRBJ2-3; D uncertain. V lost 2 bases and J 2 bases, leaving 2 bases between the germline ends. This CDR3 contains 12 residues. Germline V gene lookup returns CDR1 MDHEN and CDR2 SYDVKM. CDR3 residues: CASSLTTDTQYF. CDR3 nucleotide sequence: TGTGCCAGCAGTTTAACCACAGATACGCAGTATTTT.